These T cell receptor beta chains were read from a single sample in a study of T cell responses to AZD1222 COVID-19 vaccine. Sequencing used immunoSEQ multiplex PCR; TCRdb keeps in-frame clones, though not all of them. Of more than 95,000 clones in the sample, around 87% were seen once. The sample in question was peripheral blood, obtained on day 0 of AZD1222 vaccination. These receptors all stem from an adult in good health. Both conserved end residues are part of each CDR3. A D gene is named only where the DNA matches it firmly. Clone size appears in some rows only: once, few, many, or a class for an expanded clone.

v_call	cdr3_length	j_call	clone_size	d_call	cdr3_nt	cdr3_aa
TRBV27	15	TRBJ2-5	few	NA	TGTGCCAGCAGTTTCGCATGGAACCCCCAAGAGACCCAGTACTTC	CASSFAWNPQETQYF
TRBV19	15	TRBJ2-7	NA	TRBD2	TGTGCCAGTGCTTTTAGCGGGGGGGCTATCTACGAGCAGTACTTC	CASAFSGGAIYEQYF
TRBV6-5	15	TRBJ2-7	NA	NA	TGTGCCAGCAGTTACGCAGGGGCCCTCTCCTACGAGCAGTACTTC	CASSYAGALSYEQYF
TRBV5-5	13	TRBJ2-2	NA	NA	NA	CASSTSGTGELFF
TRBV4-1	17	TRBJ2-2	NA	TRBD2	TGCGCCAGCAGCCACGAGGCGGGGGGGGCCGGTCCCGGGGAGCTGTTTTTT	CASSHEAGGAGPGELFF
TRBV6-2/TRBV6-3	15	TRBJ2-3	NA	TRBD1	TGTGCCAGCAGTTACGAGGGGGCGAGAGGAGATACGCAGTATTTT	CASSYEGARGDTQYF
TRBV27	16	TRBJ2-7	NA	TRBD1	TGTGCCAGCAGTGTTTCTTTGGGGACAGGGAGCCGCGAGCAGTACTTC	CASSVSLGTGSREQYF
TRBV5-1	15	TRBJ2-7	NA	TRBD2	TGCGCCAGCAGCTGGGGGACTAGCGCCACCTACGAGCAGTACTTC	CASSWGTSATYEQYF
TRBV10-3	13	TRBJ1-1	NA	TRBD1	TGTGCCATCAAGCCGGGACAGGAGGATGAAGCTTTCTTT	CAIKPGQEDEAFF
TRBV5-6	18	TRBJ2-7	NA	TRBD2	TGTGCCAGCAGCTTCTCCGGACTAGCGGGAGGTGTAGTGTACGAGCAGTACTTC	CASSFSGLAGGVVYEQYF
TRBV11-2	14	TRBJ1-6	NA	NA	TGTGCCAGCAGCTTAGACAGGGTTAATTCACCCCTCCACTTT	CASSLDRVNSPLHF
TRBV15	14	TRBJ2-1	NA	TRBD1	TGTGCCACCAACCCGACAGGGGTCGGGACTGAGCAGTTCTTC	CATNPTGVGTEQFF
TRBV7-2	13	TRBJ2-7	NA	NA	TGTGCCAGCAGCTCGAACCCGACGGGGGAGCAGTACTTC	CASSSNPTGEQYF
TRBV30	14	TRBJ1-4	NA	TRBD1	TGTGCCTGGAGTGTTATAGGGGGCCTTGGGAAACTGTTTTTT	CAWSVIGGLGKLFF
TRBV4-1	14	TRBJ2-3	NA	NA	TGCGCCAGCAGCCAAGAGTCATACACAGATACGCAGTATTTT	CASSQESYTDTQYF
TRBV3-1/TRBV3-2	17	TRBJ2-5	NA	NA	TGTGCCAGCAGCCGCGGGGGGACAGGAGACTCCCAAGAGACCCAGTACTTC	CASSRGGTGDSQETQYF
TRBV4-1	15	TRBJ1-2	NA	NA	TGCGCCAGCAGCCCCGTAGGGGGGATTGGTGGTGGCTACACCTTC	CASSPVGGIGGGYTF
TRBV6-5	10	TRBJ2-7	once	NA	TGTGCCAGCAGCGACGTTAGGGAGTACTTC	CASSDVREYF
TRBV4-1	12	TRBJ1-4	NA	NA	TGCGCCAGCAGAAAGCCTGGTGAAAAACTGTTTTTT	CASRKPGEKLFF
TRBV4-3	14	TRBJ2-2	NA	NA	TGCGCCAGCAGCCGATCGGACGTCCCCGGGGAGCTGTTTTTT	CASSRSDVPGELFF
TRBV12-1	16	TRBJ2-1	NA	NA	TGTGCCAGCAGCCCGGGGACTAGCGGGAGAAGTCCTGAGCAGTTCTTC	CASSPGTSGRSPEQFF